These 5 T cell receptor beta chains came from one sample sequenced in a study of regulatory T cells in long-lasting Graves disease. Both iRepertoire HTBI primers and Arm-PCR of CDR3 regions were used to build the TCR beta libraries. TCRdb reprocessed the multiplex PCR reads via MiXCR and lists one record per CDR3 protein. The sample lists 510,000 or so distinct CDR3 sequences, approximately 12% occurring once. Specified time point: newly diagnosed GD, antithyroid drugs for less than 3 months. From RNA extracted from PBMCs, the TCR library was made. Separately, the same data were catalogued under a study of T cells in Graves' hyperthyroidism and ophthalmopathy.

The sequenced sample was peripheral blood mononuclear cells (PBMCs), obtained at new diagnosis, from a patient treated with antithyroid drugs. These receptors came from a woman aged 25 to 39 with Graves disease.

The CDR3 here is CASSLGAGRTGNTIYF. The DNA of the CDR3 is TGTGCCAGCAGCTTAGGGGCAGGACGGACTGGAAACACCATATATTTT. This rearrangement joins TRBV7-9 to TRBJ1-3, with unresolved D. This CDR3 contains 16 residues. The V gene lost 1 base and the J gene lost 2 bases, with 12 bases spanning the gap. From germline, CDR1 is SEHNR and CDR2 FQNEAQ (reference sequence).

There are many counts of this clonotype. V usage is TRBV5-6 and J usage is TRBJ2-7, with 9 bases lining up with TRBD1. Per the germline V gene, CDR1 is SGHDT and CDR2 is YYEEEE. The CDR3 runs 15 residues. V shed 4 bases and J 6 bases; nucleotides not matched to a gene: 11. In DNA, the CDR3 is TGTGCCAGCAGCCAAGGACCGGGACAGGGTATCGAGCAGTACTTC. Residues: CASSQGPGQGIEQYF.

This clonotype was detected only a few times. The chain recombines TRBV28 with TRBJ2-2, with 16 bases fitting TRBD2. This CDR3 is 17 amino acids long. The ends lost 8 bases at V and 7 bases at J; junction bases unmatched: 10. Germline CDR1 MDHEN, CDR2 SYDVKM. CDR3: CASHPGLAGGLVGELFF. CDR3 bases: TGTGCCAGCCATCCGGGACTAGCGGGAGGGCTTGTCGGGGAGCTGTTTTTT.

This clonotype was counted many times. The rearrangement joins TRBV29-1 to TRBJ2-5, with unresolved D. CDR3 length: 14 residues. The V gene lost 5 bases and the J gene lost 2 bases, with 15 bases spanning the gap. Germline CDR1 reads SQVTM; CDR2 reads ANQGSEA. In DNA, the CDR3 is TGCAGCGTTTTCCCCCCAGTCCGACAAGAGACCCAGTACTTC. Translation: CSVFPPVRQETQYF.

This clonotype was counted ten times or more. The chain recombines TRBV27 with TRBJ1-1, with D possibly matching TRBD1 (5 bases). Trimming left V 7 bases short and J 5 bases short, with 17 bases between. Germline CDR1 and CDR2: MNHEY and SMNVEV (reference sequence). CDR3 length: 14 residues. The CDR3 region is CASTQRVGVTEAFF. CDR3 nucleotides: TGTGCCAGCACCCAACGCGTGGGGGTTACTGAAGCTTTCTTT.